By sample share, the clone carrying this T cell receptor (beta chain) is medium-sized. The sample belongs to a study of sequential checkpoint blockade in melanoma. Study context: Randomization was 1:1 between first-line nivolumab→ipilimumab and ipilimumab→nivolumab. Maintenance nivolumab came after either treatment sequence.

Treatment defined: randomized to nivolumab then ipilimumab (arm A) or the reverse (arm B). Patients had received no earlier DNA-damaging chemotherapy. From thawed PBMCs, live CD3+CD8+ cells negative for CD19 and CD56 were sorted. CDR3 length: 13 amino acids. V was cut by 8 bases and J by 6 bases, with 14 bases left in between. The germline gives CDR1 PRHDT, CDR2 FYEKMQ (reference sequence). Only in-frame clones appear in the TCRdb table, and some are missing; sequencing was by immunoSEQ multiplex PCR. The sample lists roughly 5,100 clones; approximately 80% were seen once. The origin of this receptor is a human donor with melanoma. The chain has TRBV13 and TRBJ2-1; TRBD1 is a possible D gene (5 bases). Sequenced material: CD8+ T cells sorted from blood (inferred from file names), taken from a patient given nivolumab and ipilimumab in sequence. The CDR3 protein is CASGVAGFNEQFF. In nucleotides, the CDR3 is TGTGCCAGCGGGGTAGCAGGGTTCAATGAGCAGTTCTTC.